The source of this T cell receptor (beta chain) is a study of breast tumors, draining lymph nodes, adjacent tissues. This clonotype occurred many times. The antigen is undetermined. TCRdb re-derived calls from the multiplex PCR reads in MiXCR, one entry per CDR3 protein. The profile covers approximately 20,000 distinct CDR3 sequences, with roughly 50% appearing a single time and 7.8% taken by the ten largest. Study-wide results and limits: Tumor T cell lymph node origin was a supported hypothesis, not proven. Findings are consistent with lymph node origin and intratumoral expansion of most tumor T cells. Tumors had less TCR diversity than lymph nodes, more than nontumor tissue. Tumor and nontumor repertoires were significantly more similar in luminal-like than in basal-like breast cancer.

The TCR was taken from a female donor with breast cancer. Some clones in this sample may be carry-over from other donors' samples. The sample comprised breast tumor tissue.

The CDR3 loop reads CASSGGLSGYTF. As DNA, the CDR3 is TGTGCCAGCAGCGGTGGTCTTTCCGGCTACACCTTC. The V call is TRBV7-6, the J call TRBJ1-2; D gene unclear. The CDR3 runs 12 residues. The germline V gene has CDR1 SGHVS and CDR2 FNYEAQ. The germline V and J ends were trimmed by 5 bases and 8 bases, with 12 bases remaining between them.